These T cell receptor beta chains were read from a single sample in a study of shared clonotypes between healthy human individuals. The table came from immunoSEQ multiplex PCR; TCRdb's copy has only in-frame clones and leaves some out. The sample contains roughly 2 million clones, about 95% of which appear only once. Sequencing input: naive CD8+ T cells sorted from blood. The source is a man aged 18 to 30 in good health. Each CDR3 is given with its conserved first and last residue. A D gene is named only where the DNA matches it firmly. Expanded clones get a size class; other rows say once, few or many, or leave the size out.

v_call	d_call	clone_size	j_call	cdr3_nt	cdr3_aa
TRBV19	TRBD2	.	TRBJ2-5	TGTGCCAGTAGCTTACTAGCGATGGAGACCCAGTACTTC	CASSLLAMETQYF
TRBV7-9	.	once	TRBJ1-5	TGTGCCAGCAGCCCCCTGCGGGTTTCGAGCAATCAGCCCCAGCATTTT	CASSPLRVSSNQPQHF
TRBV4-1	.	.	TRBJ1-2	TGCGCCAGCAGCCAAGGCCAAAGTGGGGCCTATGGCTACACCTTC	CASSQGQSGAYGYTF
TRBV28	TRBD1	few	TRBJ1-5	TGTGCCAGCAGTCTAGGACAGGGCCCCAGCAATCAGCCCCAGCATTTT	CASSLGQGPSNQPQHF
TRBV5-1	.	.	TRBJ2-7	TGCGCCAGCAGATATGGTGGCGCGGGGGCCAGCTCCTACGAGCAGTACTTC	CASRYGGAGASSYEQYF
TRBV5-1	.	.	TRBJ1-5	TGCGCCAGCAGCTTGGCGAGAGCGGTCCATAGCAATCAGCCCCAGCATTTT	CASSLARAVHSNQPQHF
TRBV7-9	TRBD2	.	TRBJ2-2	TGTGCCAGCAGCTTAGTTCCGGGGGGTATCACCGGGGAGCTGTTTTTT	CASSLVPGGITGELFF
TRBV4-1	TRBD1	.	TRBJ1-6	TGCGCCAGCAGCCGCCTATTGTGGGGACAGGGCAATTCACCCCTCCACTTT	CASSRLLWGQGNSPLHF
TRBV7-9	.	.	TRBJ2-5	TGTGCCAGCAGCTTAGTTGGAGGTGGAGAGACCCAGTACTTC	CASSLVGGGETQYF
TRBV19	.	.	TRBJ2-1	TGTGCCAGTAGTATTATTATGAGGGGTGAATTGTACAATGAGCAGTTCTTC	CASSIIMRGELYNEQFF
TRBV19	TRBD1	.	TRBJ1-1	TGTGCCAGCGTTGACAGGGCCGATGACACTGAAGCTTTCTTT	CASVDRADDTEAFF
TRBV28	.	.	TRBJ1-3	TGTGCCAGCCAGGGTCAGGGCGCTGGAAACACCATATATTTT	CASQGQGAGNTIYF
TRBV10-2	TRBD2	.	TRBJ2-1	TGCGCCAGCAGTCCCCGCGGAGCGGGGGGAAACAATGAGCAGTTCTTC	CASSPRGAGGNNEQFF
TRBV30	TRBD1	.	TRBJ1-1	TGTGCCTGGCAGACAGGGAGTCTCGAAGCTTTCTTT	CAWQTGSLEAFF
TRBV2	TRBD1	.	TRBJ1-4	TGTGCCAGCAGCGGACCGCAGGGGGTGGCCTTTAATGAAAAACTGTTTTTT	CASSGPQGVAFNEKLFF
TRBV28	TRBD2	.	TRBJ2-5	TGTGCCAGCAGTTTGGTGTGGGGGGGTGGAGAGACCCAGTACTTC	CASSLVWGGGETQYF
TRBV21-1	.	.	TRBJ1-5	TGTGCCAGCAGCCCCCGTGGTACGGGTGGCAATCAGCCCCAGCATTTT	CASSPRGTGGNQPQHF
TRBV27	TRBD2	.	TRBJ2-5	TGTGCCAGCAGTTTAAGCGGGGAGGGGGAGACCCAGTACTTC	CASSLSGEGETQYF
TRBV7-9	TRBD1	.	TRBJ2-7	TGTGCCAGCAGCTTGGCTGGACAGGGAGCCTACGAGCAGTACTTC	CASSLAGQGAYEQYF
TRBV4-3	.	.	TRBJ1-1	TGCGCCAGCAGCCAAGACCCTGCAGCTTGGAACACTGAAGCTTTCTTT	CASSQDPAAWNTEAFF
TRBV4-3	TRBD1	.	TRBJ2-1	TGCGCCAGCAGCCAAAAACAGGGGTACGCTGAGCAGTTCTTC	CASSQKQGYAEQFF
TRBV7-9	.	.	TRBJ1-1	TGTGCCAGCAGCCAGGACCCAATAAGCCCTGAAGCTTTCTTT	CASSQDPISPEAFF
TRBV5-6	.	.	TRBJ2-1	TGTGCCAGCAGCTTGTGGCACTCGGACAATGAGCAGTTCTTC	CASSLWHSDNEQFF
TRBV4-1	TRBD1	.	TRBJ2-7	TGCGCCAGCAGCCAAGAGGACCTACAGGGGGCGGAGGAGCAGTACTTC	CASSQEDLQGAEEQYF
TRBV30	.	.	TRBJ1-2	TGTGCCCTGGAGGGGCCTTGGTATGGCTACACCTTC	CALEGPWYGYTF
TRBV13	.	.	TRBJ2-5	TGTGCCAGCAGTTTTGGGAGGACGGCGACGCAAGAGACCCAGTACTTC	CASSFGRTATQETQYF
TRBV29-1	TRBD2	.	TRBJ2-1	TGCAGCGCACCAACTAGCGGGGTAAATGAGCAGTTCTTC	CSAPTSGVNEQFF
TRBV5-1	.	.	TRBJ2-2	TGCGCCAGCAGCTTGGGATGGGGGAGAAACGGGGAGCTGTTTTTT	CASSLGWGRNGELFF
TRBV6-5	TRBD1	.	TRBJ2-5	TGTGCCAGCAGTTACGGGACAGGGCTCCAAGAGACCCAGTACTTC	CASSYGTGLQETQYF